This T cell receptor (beta chain) was sequenced for a study of T cells in Graves' hyperthyroidism and ophthalmopathy. General observations from the study: Blood held most thyroid clonotypes expanded above 0.001 frequency.

The length of the CDR3 is 13 residues. The germline gives CDR1 MDHEN, CDR2 SYDVKM. Between the trimmed V and J ends, which lost 6 bases and 9 bases, there was a span of 15 bases. The TCR beta CDR3 regions underwent amplification using RNA transcripts as the source. First-round RT-PCR of the TCR CDR3 relied on the HTBI primer set. One entry per CDR3 protein results from TCRdb running MiXCR on the multiplex PCR reads. This table holds hundreds of thousands of distinct CDR3 sequences, approximately 21% found once. Of note for this clonotype: The antigen is undetermined.

J is TRBJ2-1 and V is TRBV28; maybe TRBD2 (6 bases). This TCR was sampled from a man aged 25 to 45 with Graves' ophthalmopathy. The source material was blood. The CDR3 bases are TGTGCCAGCAGAGTTACTAGCTCGGGTGAGCAGTTCTTC. It translates to CASRVTSSGEQFF.